A single T cell receptor (beta chain) is shown here with its context. V was cut by 2 bases and J by 5 bases, with 13 bases left in between. The CDR3 sequence is 14 residues long. Germline CDR1 reads MNHEY; CDR2 reads SVGEGT. Only in-frame clones appear in the TCRdb table, and some are missing; sequencing was by immunoSEQ multiplex PCR. The sample consists of approximately 150,000 clones, over 85% of them appearing once. This record belongs to a study of control samples from healthy donors and cancer patients. This receptor was taken from a young man in good health. The sequenced sample was blood. The chain links TRBV6-2 or TRBV6-3 to TRBJ2-7; no reliable D call. CDR3 residues: CASSYIVVGNEQYF. CDR3 coding DNA: TGTGCCAGCAGTTACATTGTTGTGGGGAACGAGCAGTACTTC.